These T cell receptor beta chains were read from a single sample in a study of beta chain features in type 1 diabetes. Assay: immunoSEQ multiplex PCR; the TCRdb copy retains only in-frame clones and omits some. The table records about 450,000 clones, more than 9.5% of them present only once. Material for sequencing was naive CD4+ T cells from blood. These receptors were taken from a woman aged 18-29 years in good health. CDR3s include the opening cysteine and the closing phenylalanine or tryptophan. For some rows the clone size is stated as once, few or many, or as a class when expanded; others skip it.

CDR3aa: CASSSDRVGELFF
abundance: .
j_gene: TRBJ2-2
v_gene: TRBV7-3

CDR3aa: CASSLVGAYSNQPQHF
abundance: .
j_gene: TRBJ1-5
v_gene: TRBV7-9

CDR3aa: CASSTIRGLRETQYF
abundance: few
j_gene: TRBJ2-5
v_gene: TRBV11-2

CDR3aa: CASSRDAQEQFF
abundance: few
j_gene: TRBJ2-1
v_gene: TRBV5-1

CDR3aa: CASSPRWRTGELFF
abundance: .
j_gene: TRBJ2-2
v_gene: TRBV28

CDR3aa: CASSPIATNEKLFF
abundance: .
j_gene: TRBJ1-4
v_gene: TRBV2

CDR3aa: CASGLVPGRAPGYTF
abundance: .
j_gene: TRBJ1-2
v_gene: TRBV12-5

CDR3aa: CAWGKQSGAYEQYF
abundance: once
j_gene: TRBJ2-7
v_gene: TRBV30

CDR3aa: CSGGGATDTQYF
abundance: .
j_gene: TRBJ2-3
v_gene: TRBV29-1

CDR3aa: CASSLTGTQETQYF
abundance: few
j_gene: TRBJ2-5
v_gene: TRBV11-2

CDR3aa: CASTGTGTGGRYEQFF
abundance: .
j_gene: TRBJ2-1
v_gene: TRBV19

CDR3aa: CASSDSANEKLFF
abundance: few
j_gene: TRBJ1-4
v_gene: TRBV19

CDR3aa: CASSLSSLPSTDTQYF
abundance: .
j_gene: TRBJ2-3
v_gene: TRBV27

CDR3aa: CASSPRRGLQETQYF
abundance: few
j_gene: TRBJ2-5
v_gene: TRBV7-7

CDR3aa: CASSLNGVGQAADTQYF
abundance: .
j_gene: TRBJ2-3
v_gene: TRBV27

CDR3aa: CASSRRQGILDEQFF
abundance: few
j_gene: TRBJ2-1
v_gene: TRBV19

CDR3aa: CASSLEGPMVYEQYF
abundance: few
j_gene: TRBJ2-7
v_gene: TRBV7-2

CDR3aa: CASSRGSTGDYGYTF
abundance: .
j_gene: TRBJ1-2
v_gene: TRBV4-1

CDR3aa: CATREHQETQYF
abundance: few
j_gene: TRBJ2-5
v_gene: TRBV18

CDR3aa: CASSEDRDYNEQFF
abundance: .
j_gene: TRBJ2-1
v_gene: TRBV2

CDR3aa: CAISDRGETQYF
abundance: few
j_gene: TRBJ2-5
v_gene: TRBV10-3

CDR3aa: CAWSVRTWGDTQYF
abundance: .
j_gene: TRBJ2-3
v_gene: TRBV30

CDR3aa: CASSPRLAGAYNEQFF
abundance: .
j_gene: TRBJ2-1
v_gene: TRBV7-9

CDR3aa: CASSLAWRYENEQYF
abundance: .
j_gene: TRBJ2-7
v_gene: TRBV7-2

CDR3aa: CAWFPLGQGGHEQYF
abundance: .
j_gene: TRBJ2-7
v_gene: TRBV30

CDR3aa: CASSLARNTGELFF
abundance: .
j_gene: TRBJ2-2
v_gene: TRBV7-9

CDR3aa: CASSSLAGVQDTQYF
abundance: few
j_gene: TRBJ2-3
v_gene: TRBV7-2

CDR3aa: CASSLGGLAPYNEQFF
abundance: .
j_gene: TRBJ2-1
v_gene: TRBV5-1

CDR3aa: CASGLGQGEYF
abundance: .
j_gene: TRBJ2-4
v_gene: TRBV12-5

CDR3aa: CASTTGHPYNEQFF
abundance: .
j_gene: TRBJ2-1
v_gene: TRBV9

CDR3aa: CSVGSNEQFF
abundance: .
j_gene: TRBJ2-1
v_gene: TRBV29-1

CDR3aa: CASRASGTQSYEQYF
abundance: .
j_gene: TRBJ2-7
v_gene: TRBV7-9

CDR3aa: CASRDRAYSGANVLTF
abundance: .
j_gene: TRBJ2-6
v_gene: TRBV28

CDR3aa: CASSHGRDGTQYF
abundance: .
j_gene: TRBJ2-5
v_gene: TRBV5-1

CDR3aa: CASSLGASTGANQPQHF
abundance: few
j_gene: TRBJ1-5
v_gene: TRBV5-1

CDR3aa: CSGLWGTGYGYTF
abundance: few
j_gene: TRBJ1-2
v_gene: TRBV29-1

CDR3aa: CASSGQYSNQPQHF
abundance: few
j_gene: TRBJ1-5
v_gene: TRBV6-1

CDR3aa: CSVEGQTYGYTF
abundance: .
j_gene: TRBJ1-2
v_gene: TRBV29-1

CDR3aa: CASSQPIAGGKNIQYF
abundance: few
j_gene: TRBJ2-4
v_gene: TRBV4-1

CDR3aa: CASSPGTAYGYTF
abundance: few
j_gene: TRBJ1-2
v_gene: TRBV25-1